This is a list of T cell receptor beta chains from one sample in a study of neoadjuvant anti-PD-1 for oral cavity cancer. Clones were sequenced by immunoSEQ multiplex PCR, and TCRdb holds only the in-frame ones, with some missing. This table has approximately 23,000 clones, 35% to 55% appearing once. The sample here was tumor tissue, taken after nivolumab (anti-PD-1) treatment. Every receptor here comes from a person aged 35-79 years with oral cavity squamous cell carcinoma. Each CDR3 is given with its conserved first and last residue.

CDR3 protein	V gene	J gene
CASSLAGSTDTQYF	TRBV11-2	TRBJ2-3
CASSLGTRETQYF	TRBV7-7	TRBJ2-5
CASSLGGIEDVLTF	TRBV7-2	TRBJ2-6
CATSRDQGAVYGYTF	TRBV15	TRBJ1-2
CASSAGLAGTGELFF	TRBV5-1	TRBJ2-2
CASSLDGLGNTDTQYF	TRBV11-2	TRBJ2-3
CASSFGTLGTVNTEAFF	TRBV7-9	TRBJ1-1
CASTLTGLNEKLFF	TRBV19	TRBJ1-4
CASSPLAGGADTQYF	TRBV7-9	TRBJ2-3
CASSLRGGADEQFF	TRBV11-3	TRBJ2-1
CASSLTGGLETQYF	TRBV13	TRBJ2-5
CSVEGQGFTDTQYF	TRBV29-1	TRBJ2-3
CASSEATTGLPQHF	TRBV2	TRBJ1-5
CASSSWPQETQYF	TRBV5-8	TRBJ2-5
CASSQDRTSAYEQYF	TRBV14	TRBJ2-7
CATRGRAMNTEAFF	TRBV10-3	TRBJ1-1
CATGGTRNSPLHF	TRBV15	TRBJ1-6
CAWSAGSLNEQYF	TRBV30	TRBJ2-7
CASSPGRGLGGYTF	TRBV11-2	TRBJ1-2
CASSPQQGPLQSYEQYF	TRBV27	TRBJ2-7
CASRNTPENQETQYF	TRBV10-2	TRBJ2-5
CASSLWGQTGNGYTF	TRBV5-8	TRBJ1-2
CASTTGDSPLHF	TRBV9	TRBJ1-6
CASSLVAETEAFF	TRBV7-9	TRBJ1-1
CASSIDGGQVYGYTF	TRBV19	TRBJ1-2
CASSLPLGPSGELFF	TRBV5-1	TRBJ2-2
CASSRTGDPSYNEQFF	TRBV5-4	TRBJ2-1
CASSVGEVYRLGNQPQHF	TRBV19	TRBJ1-5
CASSGGGGRSGTQYF	TRBV6-5	TRBJ2-3
CASSSNTGELFF	TRBV7-8	TRBJ2-2
CASSVEWGTQAFF	TRBV9	TRBJ1-1
CSVQGLGTYEQYF	TRBV29-1	TRBJ2-7
CASRPRVGNQPQHF	TRBV6-5	TRBJ1-5
CASSYLGGEQFF	TRBV6-5	TRBJ2-1
CASRGVNTEAFF	TRBV6-4	TRBJ1-1
CAWSTLGQGDRQPQHF	TRBV30	TRBJ1-5
CASSSDRTGVYEQYF	TRBV5-8	TRBJ2-7
CASSPGLQQGHSPLHF	TRBV18	TRBJ1-6
CASSVAGASIRIGTQYF	TRBV9	TRBJ2-3
CASSYGRYYGYTF	TRBV5-6	TRBJ1-2
CASSSGQGRSYEQYF	TRBV13	TRBJ2-7
CASNSQGGNYEQYF	TRBV2	TRBJ2-7
CASRRGIEYTDTQYF	TRBV5-4	TRBJ2-3
CASSPLGSRGGSTDTQYF	TRBV4-2	TRBJ2-3
CASSSQVNYGYTF	TRBV27	TRBJ1-2
CASSFSGGNQPQHF	TRBV5-1	TRBJ1-5
CASSLGGGAKETQYF	TRBV5-1	TRBJ2-5
CASSYLQGHGGTQYF	TRBV6-5	TRBJ2-5
CAISGGGGRPGELFF	TRBV10-3	TRBJ2-2
CASSGLANYNEQFF	TRBV6-6	TRBJ2-1
CASSPRLAGHNEQFF	TRBV9	TRBJ2-1